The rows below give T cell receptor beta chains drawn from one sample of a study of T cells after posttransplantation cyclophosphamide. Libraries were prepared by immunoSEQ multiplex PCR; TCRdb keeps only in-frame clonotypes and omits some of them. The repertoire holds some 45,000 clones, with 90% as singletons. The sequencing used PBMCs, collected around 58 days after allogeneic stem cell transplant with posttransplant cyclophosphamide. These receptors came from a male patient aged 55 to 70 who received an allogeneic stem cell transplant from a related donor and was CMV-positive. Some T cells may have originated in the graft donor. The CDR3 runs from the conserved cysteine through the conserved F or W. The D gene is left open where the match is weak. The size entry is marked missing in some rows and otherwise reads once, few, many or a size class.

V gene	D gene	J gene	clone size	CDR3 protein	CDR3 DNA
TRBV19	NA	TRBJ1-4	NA	CASRAGANEKLFF	TGTGCCAGTAGGGCAGGCGCTAATGAAAAACTGTTTTTT
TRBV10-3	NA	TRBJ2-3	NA	CAISDASLTDTQYF	TGTGCCATCAGTGATGCTTCACTCACAGATACGCAGTATTTT
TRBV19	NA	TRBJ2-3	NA	CASSRDSASSTDTQYF	TGTGCCAGTAGTAGAGATAGCGCGTCTAGCACAGATACGCAGTATTTT
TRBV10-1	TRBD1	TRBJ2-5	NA	CASSAGTGGLGQETQYF	TGCGCCAGCAGTGCCGGGACAGGGGGCTTAGGCCAAGAGACCCAGTACTTC
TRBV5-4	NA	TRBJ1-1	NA	CASSSPGEGEAFF	TGTGCCAGCAGCTCCCCAGGTGAGGGTGAAGCTTTCTTT
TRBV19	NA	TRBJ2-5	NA	CASSIGLEETQYF	TGTGCCAGTAGTATAGGTCTAGAAGAGACCCAGTACTTC
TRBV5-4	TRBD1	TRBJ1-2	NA	CASSSTVQGAYGYTF	TGTGCCAGCAGCTCTACGGTACAGGGGGCCTATGGCTACACCTTC
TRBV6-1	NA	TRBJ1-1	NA	CASSEVTGNTEAFF	TGTGCCAGCAGTGAAGTCACAGGTAACACTGAAGCTTTCTTT
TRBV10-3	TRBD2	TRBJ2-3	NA	CAISETGGADTQYF	TGTGCCATCAGTGAGACGGGAGGGGCAGATACGCAGTATTTT
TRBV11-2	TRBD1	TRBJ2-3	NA	CASSSGQNTDTQYF	TGTGCCAGCAGCTCGGGACAGAACACAGATACGCAGTATTTT
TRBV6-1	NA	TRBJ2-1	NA	CASSEGNRQVWNEQFF	TGTGCCAGCAGTGAAGGGAATCGACAGGTGTGGAATGAGCAGTTCTTC
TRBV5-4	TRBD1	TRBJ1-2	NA	CASKIMGTGGAVHF	TGTGCCAGCAAGATTATGGGGACAGGGGGCGCGGTCCACTTC
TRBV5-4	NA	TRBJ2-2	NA	CASSPGTFTGELFF	TGTGCCAGCAGCCCGGGTACGTTCACCGGGGAGCTGTTTTTT
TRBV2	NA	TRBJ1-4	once	CASSVQGRKLFF	TGTGCCAGCAGTGTACAGGGAAGGAAACTGTTTTTT
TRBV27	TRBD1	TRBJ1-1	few	CASSRQGSWGTEAFF	TGTGCCAGCAGTCGACAGGGCTCTTGGGGCACTGAAGCTTTCTTT
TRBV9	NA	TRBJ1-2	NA	CASSVQGFNGYTF	TGTGCCAGCAGCGTCCAGGGCTTTAATGGCTACACCTTC
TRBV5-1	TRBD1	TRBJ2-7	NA	CASSSDRGIYEQYF	TGCGCCAGCAGCTCTGACAGGGGGATCTACGAGCAGTACTTC
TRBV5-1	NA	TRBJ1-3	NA	CASSFLGRDSGNTIYF	TGCGCCAGCAGCTTTCTGGGCAGAGACTCTGGAAACACCATATATTTT
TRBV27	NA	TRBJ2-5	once	CASSFGQGETQYF	TGTGCCAGCAGTTTTGGCCAGGGGGAGACCCAGTACTTC
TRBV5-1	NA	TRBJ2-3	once	CASSLRSNTDTQYF	TGCGCCAGCAGCTTGAGGAGCAACACAGATACGCAGTATTTT
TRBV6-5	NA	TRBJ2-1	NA	CASRPQGTYNEQFF	TGTGCCAGCAGACCCCAGGGAACCTACAATGAGCAGTTCTTC
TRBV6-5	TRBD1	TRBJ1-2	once	CAISPFTGGRSGYTF	TGTGCCATCTCTCCCTTTACAGGGGGCAGGAGTGGCTACACCTTC
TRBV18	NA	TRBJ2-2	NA	CASSTGNTGELFF	TGTGCCAGCTCGACAGGGAACACCGGGGAGCTGTTTTTT
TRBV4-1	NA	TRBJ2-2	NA	CASSQVGGNTGELFF	TGCGCCAGCAGCCAAGTGGGGGGGAACACCGGGGAGCTGTTTTTT
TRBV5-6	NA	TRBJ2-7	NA	CASSLGRGRTYEQYF	TGTGCCAGCAGCTTGGGCAGGGGAAGGACCTACGAGCAGTACTTC
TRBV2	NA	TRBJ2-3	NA	CASSESRAITDTQYF	TGTGCCAGCAGTGAATCCAGGGCCATCACAGATACGCAGTATTTT
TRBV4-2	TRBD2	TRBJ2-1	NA	CASSQSGGRDEQFF	TGTGCCAGCAGCCAAAGCGGGGGGCGGGATGAGCAGTTCTTC
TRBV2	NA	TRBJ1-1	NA	CATLPREGSTEAFF	TGTGCCACCCTTCCCCGGGAGGGGTCCACTGAAGCTTTCTTT
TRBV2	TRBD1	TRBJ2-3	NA	CASSERDRGSSADTQYF	TGTGCCAGCAGTGAAAGGGACAGGGGTTCGTCGGCAGATACGCAGTATTTT
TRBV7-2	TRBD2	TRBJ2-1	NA	CASSLDSGAWNEQFF	TGTGCCAGCAGCTTAGATAGCGGGGCCTGGAATGAGCAGTTCTTC
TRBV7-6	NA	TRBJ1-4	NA	CASGLGATNEKLFF	TGTGCCAGCGGATTAGGAGCAACTAATGAAAAACTGTTTTTT
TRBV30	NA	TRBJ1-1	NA	CAWSVWPPNTEAFF	TGTGCCTGGAGTGTATGGCCACCTAACACTGAAGCTTTCTTT
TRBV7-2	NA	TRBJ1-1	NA	CASSLRRMNTEAFF	TGTGCCAGCAGCTTAAGGAGGATGAACACTGAAGCTTTCTTT
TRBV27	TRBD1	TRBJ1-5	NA	CASSQGTGLTGRPQHF	TGTGCCAGCAGCCAAGGGACAGGGCTGACCGGGAGGCCCCAGCATTTT
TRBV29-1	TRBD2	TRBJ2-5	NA	CSVRDGGGIETQYF	TGCAGCGTGCGTGATGGCGGGGGGATTGAGACCCAGTACTTC
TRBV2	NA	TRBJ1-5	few	CASSSRVSNQPQHF	TGTGCCAGCAGTTCCCGGGTGAGCAATCAGCCCCAGCATTTT
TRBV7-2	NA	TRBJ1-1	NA	CASSLGGLGGIAEAFF	TGTGCCAGCAGCTTAGGGGGGTTGGGGGGTATCGCTGAAGCTTTCTTT
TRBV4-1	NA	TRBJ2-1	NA	CASSQWTESSYNEQFF	TGCGCCAGCAGCCAATGGACAGAGAGCTCCTACAATGAGCAGTTCTTC
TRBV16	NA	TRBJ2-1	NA	CASSQGGPTYNEQFF	TGTGCCAGCAGCCAGGGGGGTCCAACCTACAATGAGCAGTTCTTC
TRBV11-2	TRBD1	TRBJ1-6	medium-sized	CASSPKVSPQGALHF	TGTGCCAGCAGCCCCAAAGTATCGCCCCAGGGGGCCCTCCACTTT
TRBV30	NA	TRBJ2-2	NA	CAWSRDTGELFF	TGTGCCTGGAGTCGCGACACCGGGGAGCTGTTTTTT
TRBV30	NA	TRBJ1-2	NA	CAWGRAHGYTF	TGTGCCTGGGGTAGAGCGCATGGCTACACCTTC
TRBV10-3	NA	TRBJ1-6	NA	CAISEKANSPLHF	TGTGCCATCAGTGAGAAAGCAAATTCACCCCTCCACTTT
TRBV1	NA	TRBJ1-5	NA	CTSSGGTAIYSNQPQHF	TGCACCAGCAGCGGTGGGACAGCGATTTATAGCAATCAGCCCCAGCATTTT
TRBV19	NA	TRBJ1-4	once	CASSNGGNEKLFF	TGTGCCAGTAGTAACGGCGGTAATGAAAAACTGTTTTTT
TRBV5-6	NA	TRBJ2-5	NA	CASSFRGGGQETQYF	TGTGCCAGCAGCTTTCGGGGTGGAGGGCAAGAGACCCAGTACTTC